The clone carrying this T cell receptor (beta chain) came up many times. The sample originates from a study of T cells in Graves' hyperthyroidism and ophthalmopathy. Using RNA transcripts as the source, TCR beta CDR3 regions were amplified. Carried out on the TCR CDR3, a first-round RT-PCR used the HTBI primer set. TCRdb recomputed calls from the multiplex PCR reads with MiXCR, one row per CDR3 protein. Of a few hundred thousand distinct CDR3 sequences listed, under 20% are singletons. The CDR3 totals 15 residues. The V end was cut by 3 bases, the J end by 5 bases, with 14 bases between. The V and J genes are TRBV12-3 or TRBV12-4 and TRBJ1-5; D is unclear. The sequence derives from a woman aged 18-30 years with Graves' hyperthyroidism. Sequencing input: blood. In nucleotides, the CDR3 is TGTGCCAGCAGTTTGGACGGGTTCGTCTATCAGCCCCAGCATTTT. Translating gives CASSLDGFVYQPQHF.